This T cell receptor (beta chain) was sequenced during a study of Graves' ophthalmopathy and Graves' hyperthyroidism. V was trimmed by 4 bases and J by 0 bases, leaving 13 bases between them. Germline CDR1 and CDR2: SGHRS and YFSETQ. This CDR3 is built from 16 residues. The authors amplified TCR beta CDR3 regions from RNA transcripts. The library came from an HTBI-primed first-round RT-PCR and a second-round multiplex PCR. Each CDR3 protein gets one entry after TCRdb re-called the multiplex PCR reads with MiXCR. The table shows around 520,000 distinct CDR3 sequences, with about two fifths occurring only once. This clonotype was seen repeatedly, ten times or more.

Input material: peripheral blood or thyroid tissue (not recorded which). The sequence was collected from an adult man with Graves' hyperthyroidism. This sequence joins TRBV5-1 and TRBJ2-2, with no clear D. Written as DNA, the CDR3 is TGCGCCAGCAGCGAACTAAGGCAATCGAACACCGGGGAGCTGTTTTTT. It yields the protein CASSELRQSNTGELFF.